The entry below describes one T cell receptor beta chain. The data were obtained in a study of blood T cell repertoires in COVID-19. Study context: Sites in the United States, Italy and Spain provided acute and convalescent COVID-19 samples. PBMCs, B-cell-depleted T cells, or T cells provided the cDNA or gDNA that made up the material.

Study processing details: Amplification of reference gene primers provided the estimated nucleated cell counts. The table came from immunoSEQ multiplex PCR; TCRdb's copy has only in-frame clones and leaves some out. V, J and clone size were drawn from that table, and D and trimming were deduced from the DNA. The repertoire includes hundreds of thousands of clones, over 70% of them detected once, and 7.9% sits in the top ten. Trimming removed 4 bases from V and 8 bases from J, with 21 bases in between. The CDR3 covers 16 residues. The germline V gene encodes CDR1 MNHEY and CDR2 SVGAGI. The origin of this receptor is an elderly woman with acute or convalescent COVID-19. The genes are TRBV6-5 and TRBJ2-1; D may be TRBD2 (6 bases). Sequenced sample: peripheral blood. The CDR3 region is CASSFGDYGRGDEQFF. The CDR3 DNA follows: TGTGCCAGCAGTTTTGGAGACTACGGGAGAGGTGATGAGCAGTTCTTC.